Each of the 28 T cell receptor beta chains below was sequenced from the same sample in a study of cytomegalovirus exposure and HLA in healthy donors. It was with 60 Vbeta and 13 Jbeta primers that the PCR ran. Sequencing used immunoSEQ multiplex PCR; TCRdb keeps in-frame clones, though not all of them. The sample yields about 160,000 clones, around 78% seen once. The material sequenced was PBMCs. These receptors were obtained from a man aged 35-49 years in good health and CMV-seronegative.

The chain combines TRBV7-6 with TRBJ2-7; D perhaps matches TRBD2 (5 bases). The CDR3 consists of 16 residues. With 5 bases removed from V and 3 bases from J, the gap between germline ends came to 20 bases. CDR1 and CDR2 (germline): SGHVS, FNYEAQ. CDR3 sequence (DNA): TGTGCCAGCAGCCGAGCTCCTCCGGACGGGATCTACGAGCAGTACTTC. This encodes CASSRAPPDGIYEQYF.

V is TRBV6-4 and J is TRBJ1-2, with TRBD1 identical over 8 bases. CDR1 is MRHNA and CDR2 is SNTAGT in the germline V gene. There are 17 residues in the CDR3. Trimming cost V 6 bases and J 8 bases; bases outside gene matches: 20. Here the CDR3 DNA reads TGTGCCAGCAGCCTTGAACGAGATCCCCAGGGGGCAGGGGGCTACACCTTC. Translation: CASSLERDPQGAGGYTF.

The chain is built from TRBV11-2 and TRBJ2-1; 10 bases align to TRBD2. Per germline, CDR1 SGHAT and CDR2 FQNNGV. The CDR3 contains 15 residues. V dropped 1 base and J dropped 6; count of bases not matched to a gene: 3. CDR3: CASSLVSGRVNEQFF. The CDR3 DNA reads as TGTGCCAGCAGCTTAGTCAGCGGGAGGGTCAATGAGCAGTTCTTC.

This clone appeared a few times. The chain is built from TRBV7-9 and TRBJ2-2; possibly TRBD2 for D (5 bases). Trimming pared 8 bases from V and 7 bases from J, leaving 14 bases between. This CDR3 has 13 amino acids. Germline values: CDR1 SEHNR, CDR2 FQNEAQ (reference sequence). This CDR3 is CASLKGAIGELFF. CDR3 DNA: TGTGCCAGCCTAAAGGGAGCAATCGGGGAGCTGTTTTTT.

This clone was recorded a few times. V and J are TRBV30 and TRBJ1-1; 9 bases map to TRBD1. Germline V lookup: CDR1 GTSNPN, CDR2 SVGIG (reference sequence). The CDR3 loop spans 13 amino acids. The ends lost 5 bases at V and 4 bases at J; junction bases unmatched: 5. CDR3 coding DNA: TGTGCCTGGGAGGGACAGGGAGGCACTGAAGCTTTCTTT. It yields the protein CAWEGQGGTEAFF.

The chain combines TRBV9 with TRBJ2-3, with TRBD1 matching 9 bases. Germline lookup yields CDR1 SGDLS and CDR2 YYNGEE. V lost 4 bases, J lost 5 bases, and 5 bases stayed unmatched. This CDR3 comprises 14 residues. The CDR3 protein is CASSPRQGVDTQYF. As DNA, the CDR3 is TGTGCCAGCAGCCCCCGACAGGGGGTAGATACGCAGTATTTT. The full variable domain, its missing parts supplied by reference TRBV9 and TRBJ2-3, is DSGVTQTPKHLITATGQRVTLRCSPRSGDLSVYWYQQSLDQGLQFLIQYYNGEERAKGNILERFSAQQFPDLHSELNLSSLELGDSALYFCASSPRQGVDTQYFGPGTRLTVL.

This clone was seen only once. The rearrangement links TRBV11-2 to TRBJ1-1; D is perhaps TRBD1 (6 bases). Germline values: CDR1 SGHAT, CDR2 FQNNGV. The V end was cut by 1 base, the J end by 4 bases, with 13 bases between. The CDR3 is made up of 15 amino acids. The CDR3 region has the DNA TGTGCCAGCAGCTTAGTAGGGGGGGTTGGCACTGAAGCTTTCTTT. It is translated as CASSLVGGVGTEAFF.

This chain links TRBV19 with TRBJ2-7; perhaps TRBD2 as D (5 bases). The CDR3 sequence is 14 residues long. The V end was cut by 9 bases, the J end by 7 bases, with 22 bases between. Germline-derived CDR1 and CDR2 are LNHDA and SQIVND (reference sequence). The CDR3 is CASSRAGPTGEQYF. The DNA for the CDR3 is TGTGCCAGCAGTCGGGCGGGTCCAACGGGGGAGCAGTACTTC. Full variable domain (rest looked up from reference TRBV19 and TRBJ2-7): DGGITQSPKYLFRKEGQNVTLSCEQNLNHDAMYWYRQDPGQGLRLIYYSQIVNDFQKGDIAEGYSVSREKKESFPLTVTSAQKNPTAFYLCASSRAGPTGEQYFGPGTRLTVT.

The genes are TRBV25-1 and TRBJ1-5; D not resolved. The length of the CDR3 is 16 residues. V gave up 1 base and J gave up 2 bases, with 12 bases separating them. Germline assignment: CDR1 MGHDK and CDR2 SYGVNS. CDR3 loop: CASSECGVPCNQPQHF. CDR3 DNA: TGTGCCAGCAGTGAATGCGGCGTACCTTGCAATCAGCCCCAGCATTTT.

This clone was detected only a few times. The rearrangement uses TRBV11-2 and TRBJ2-1, with 7 nucleotides matching TRBD2. Germline CDR1 and CDR2: SGHAT and FQNNGV. The junction had 8 bases not matched to a gene; V was cut back by 6 bases and J by 0 bases. The CDR3 length is 16 residues. CDR3 loop: CASSFGGGSSYNEQFF. CDR3 nucleotide sequence: TGTGCCAGCAGTTTTGGGGGAGGGAGCTCCTACAATGAGCAGTTCTTC.

The genes are TRBV9 and TRBJ2-7, with 16 bases lining up with TRBD2. The CDR3 is made up of 17 amino acids. Germline values: CDR1 SGDLS, CDR2 YYNGEE. Unmatched junction bases numbered 8, after V lost 2 bases and J lost 6 bases. The chain's CDR3 is CASSVGLAGGPTVEQYF. The CDR3 bases are TGTGCCAGCAGCGTGGGACTAGCGGGAGGGCCCACCGTCGAGCAGTACTTC.

This chain uses TRBV27 with TRBJ1-4; 9 nucleotides line up with TRBD1. Trimming removed 6 bases from V and 8 bases from J; junction bases left unmatched: 10. This CDR3 region has 15 residues. Germline lookup yields CDR1 MNHEY and CDR2 SMNVEV (reference sequence). The CDR3 bases are TGTGCCAGCAGATCCGAACAGGGGGCCCGGGAAAAACTGTTTTTT. Encoded protein: CASRSEQGAREKLFF.

This clone was detected only a few times. The genes are TRBV9 and TRBJ2-5; 8 bases are a match to TRBD2. This CDR3 comprises 14 residues. V trimming: 4 bases; J trimming: 2 bases; junction bases outside the gene matches: 4. Germline V gene data show CDR1 as SGDLS and CDR2 as YYNGEE. CDR3 DNA: TGTGCCAGCAGCCCTGGCGGGGGGCAAGAGACCCAGTACTTC. It codes for CASSPGGGQETQYF.

This chain joins TRBV7-2 and TRBJ2-7, with 9 bases fitting TRBD2. Germline CDR1 is SGHTA and CDR2 is FQGNSA. The CDR3 loop spans 15 amino acids. The J segment lost 0 bases and the V segment lost 4 bases, leaving 4 bases of the junction unmatched. CDR3 sequence reads: CASSSSGRSSYEQYF. CDR3 in DNA: TGTGCCAGCAGCTCGAGCGGGAGGAGCTCCTACGAGCAGTACTTC.

The count of this clone is one. In nucleotides, the CDR3 is TGCGCCAGCAGTCCGGGACTAGAGTTGGAGACCCAGTACTTC. This translates into CASSPGLELETQYF. The gene calls are TRBV5-1 and TRBJ2-5, with 8 bases that match TRBD2. V gave up 5 bases and J gave up 5 bases; unmatched junction bases: 8. Germline V gene sequence: CDR1 SGHRS, CDR2 YFSETQ. The CDR3 sequence is 14 residues long.

This chain links TRBV28 with TRBJ2-3, with 14 bases that match TRBD2. After removal of 4 bases from V and 0 bases from J, the junction contained 9 bases not matched to a gene. Per the germline V gene, CDR1 is MDHEN and CDR2 is SYDVKM. CDR3 length: 19 amino acids. The CDR3 nucleotides are TGTGCCAGCAGTTCCCACGGGACTAGCGGGGGATCTAGCACAGATACGCAGTATTTT. As protein: CASSSHGTSGGSSTDTQYF.

J is TRBJ2-1 and V is TRBV19; 7 nucleotides align to TRBD2. Trimming removed 3 bases from V and 2 bases from J; junction bases left unmatched: 4. The CDR3 has 15 residues. Germline lookup yields CDR1 LNHDA and CDR2 SQIVND (reference sequence). The CDR3 region has the DNA TGTGCCAGTAGTATCGGGGGGAGCGCCTACAATGAGCAGTTCTTC. Translation: CASSIGGSAYNEQFF.

CDR3 nucleotide sequence: TGCAGCGTTCTACACCTCTCTCAGGACAAAGAGAGAAGAATCTACGAGCAGTACGTC. Translating it yields CSVLHLSQDKERRIYEQYV. The V call is TRBV29-1, the J call TRBJ2-7, with D maybe TRBD1 (5 bases). V was shortened by 5 bases and J by 3 bases, with 32 bases between the two germline ends. CDR1 is SQVTM, CDR2 ANQGSEA, per germline. The length of the CDR3 is 19 residues.

This rearrangement joins TRBV21-1 to TRBJ2-1; TRBD2, as called in the table, went unchecked against the DNA. TRBV21-1 is a recognized pseudogene. The CDR3 runs 11 residues. The CDR3 spells CASTKGLVPFF. CDR3 sequence (DNA): TGTGCCAGCACCAAGGGACTAGTACCGTTCTTC.

This clone was counted between two and nine times. The rearrangement joins TRBV15 to TRBJ1-2; 8 bases are shared with TRBD1. V lost 1 base to trimming and J lost 0 bases; unmatched junction nucleotides: 1. From germline, CDR1 is LNHNV and CDR2 YYDKDF (reference sequence). The CDR3 has 15 residues. CDR3: CATSRGTGSNYGYTF. The CDR3 DNA follows: TGTGCCACCAGCAGAGGGACAGGGTCTAACTATGGCTACACCTTC.

The chain combines TRBV28 with TRBJ1-5, with D unclear. The germline CDR1 and CDR2 sequences are MDHEN and SYDVKM. V shed 2 bases and J shed 6 bases, with 14 bases lying between them. The CDR3 contains 15 residues. The DNA of the CDR3 is TGTGCCAGCAGTTTACTGGTCCAGTTGGTTCAGCCCCAGCATTTT. Its protein product is CASSLLVQLVQPQHF.

In the case of this clone: Its ends do not fully match the called genes, so a read error is possible. V usage is TRBV5-5 and J usage is TRBJ1-1; a weak D match, TRBD1 (6 bases). The V gene's germline CDR1 is SGHKS and CDR2 YYEKEE (reference sequence). This CDR3 is built from 14 residues. CDR3 sequence reads: CASTLTGTNTEAFF. In DNA form, the CDR3 reads TGTGCCAGCACCTTGACAGGTACGAACACTGAAGCTTTCTTT.

Comments on this clone: The junction shows a germline mismatch at one end, possibly a read error. This chain links TRBV2 with TRBJ2-3; 9 bases line up with TRBD2. CDR1 and CDR2 from the germline V gene are SNHLY and FYNNEI. CDR3 size: 16 residues. In DNA, the CDR3 is TGTACCAGCAGTGCCGCGGGAGGGCCCAAAACGGATACGCAGTATTTT. It specifies CTSSAAGGPKTDTQYF.

CDR3 loop: CASSSNRGSDNEQFF. DNA of the CDR3: TGTGCCAGCAGCAGTAACAGGGGTTCGGACAATGAGCAGTTCTTC. The chain is built from TRBV6-1 and TRBJ2-1; 7 bases are shared with TRBD1. CDR1 and CDR2 from the germline V gene are MNHNS and SASEGT. The CDR3 is 15 amino acids. J lost 5 bases, V lost 6 bases, and 10 bases had no gene match.

The genes are TRBV5-1 and TRBJ1-5; 8 bases map to TRBD1. Germline CDR1 and CDR2: SGHRS and YFSETQ. The V segment lost 5 bases and the J segment 5 bases; nucleotides outside the gene matches: 6. CDR3 length equals 14 residues. The CDR3 DNA follows: TGCGCCAGCAGGGAAGGGACAGGCCATCAGCCCCAGCATTTT. It specifies CASREGTGHQPQHF.

This chain uses TRBV7-9 with TRBJ1-2, with 7 bases fitting TRBD1. Germline CDR1 SEHNR, CDR2 FQNEAQ (reference sequence). This CDR3 is built from 17 residues. The ends lost 5 bases at V and 0 bases at J; junction bases unmatched: 12. CDR3 in amino acids: CASSDWTGSFSNYGYTF. CDR3 nucleotides: TGTGCCAGCAGCGATTGGACAGGTTCTTTCTCTAACTATGGCTACACCTTC.

The chain combines TRBV9 with TRBJ2-7, with D possibly matching TRBD1 (6 bases). This CDR3 contains 19 residues. CDR1 is SGDLS and CDR2 is YYNGEE in the germline V gene. With 2 bases removed from V and 4 bases from J, the gap between germline ends came to 28 bases. The CDR3 nucleotides are TGTGCCAGCAGCGTTGGTGCTTACAGGCAGAGGGGGAAAACTTACGAGCAGTACTTC. Translation: CASSVGAYRQRGKTYEQYF.

This clone was counted between two and nine times. The DNA of the CDR3 is TGTGCCAGCAGTCCGGGGACAGGGGGGGAACCCCTCCACTTT. Amino acids: CASSPGTGGEPLHF. The rearrangement links TRBV27 to TRBJ1-6, with 11 nucleotides matching TRBD1. V was pared by 5 bases and J by 12 bases, with 6 bases of the junction left unmatched. Germline lookup yields CDR1 MNHEY and CDR2 SMNVEV (reference sequence). The CDR3 sequence is 14 residues long.